This T cell receptor (beta chain) was obtained from a study of shared clonotypes between healthy human individuals. Points from the study as a whole: Rarefaction indicated that sorted-subset sequencing remained incomplete although depth was large.

Of note for this clone: Its specificity is unknown.

Produced via immunoSEQ multiplex PCR; TCRdb's table is partial and in-frame only. Altogether over a million clones are present, roughly 96% being singletons, with the ten largest covering roughly 1.2%. Only Caucasian adults living in Nashville, Tennessee served as donors. V was shortened by 1 base and J by 0 bases, with 11 bases between the two germline ends. Germline V lookup: CDR1 LGHNA, CDR2 YNFKEQ. The CDR3 consists of 16 residues. The V call is TRBV4-2, the J call TRBJ2-3; the D gene is possibly TRBD2 (6 bases). The specimen sequenced was naive CD4+ T cells sorted from blood. Noted subset: CD45RA+ positively selected. The TCR comes from a young man in good health. The CDR3 loop is CASSQGTSRSTDTQYF. The CDR3 DNA is TGTGCCAGCAGCCAAGGAACTAGCAGAAGCACAGATACGCAGTATTTT.